This T cell receptor beta chain was identified during a study of shared clonotypes between healthy human individuals (dated by TCRdb to about 2020). Regarding the research as a whole: A few men and two women, aged 18 to 49 years, made up the cohort. Per donor, three plates each were used for CD4 naive and CD4 memory, two for CD8 naive, and one for CD8 memory. To estimate repertoire size and how much clonotype sharing occurs between individuals, the study deeply sequenced the blood TCR repertoires of several healthy adults. Different laboratories and diverse techniques were used to prepare libraries and sequence TCR repertoires, to increase sequencing depth and limit assay-specific biases. Each donor's leukapheresis produced roughly between about 0.9 and 9.5 billion PBMCs.

Using the deep immunoSEQ assay, TCR CDR3 regions were amplified from genomic DNA by multiplex PCR. Extracted genomic DNA from each cell subset was distributed evenly across all wells of several immunoSEQ 96-well plates, and each plate was treated as a replicate. For sorted subsets, roughly 200 ng of genomic DNA, equivalent to around 31,000 T cell genomes, went into each replicate PCR. The purified libraries were quantified using a Qubit 3.0 fluorometer, sized with a Bioanalyzer 2100, and then quantified again using the KAPA Library Quantification kit. Each immunoSEQ 96-well plate was sequenced on its own single-read 150-cycle Illumina NextSeq 550 flow cell. The authors processed their data as follows. The immunoSEQ output contained only junctional sequences without quality scores, so filtering could not match that applied to full-length reads. Sequences were annotated with PyIR, a Python wrapper for IgBLAST v1.9, using IMGT germline references to assign V/J genes and CDR3. Reads were removed for weak V/J assignments (E-value above 1e-6), missing CDR3, stop codons, out-of-frame junctions, or ambiguous translated residues. V3J clonotypes were defined as sequences sharing the same inferred V gene, J gene, and CDR3 amino acid sequence. The percentage overlap between two repertoires was calculated by dividing the number of shared unique clonotypes by the size of the smaller repertoire. Repertoire richness was assessed with RTK rarefaction, the Chao1 estimator, and Recon v2.1 estimates of unobserved clonotypes. For all TCRbeta clonotypes obtained by the gDNA method from several donors, generation probabilities were computed with OLGA. The source is immuneACCESS, and TCRdb retained only in-frame sequences with V and J called. Part of the clones is not carried over; for the studies checked, unresolved V genes explain less than half of this, and the remainder is unexplained. D and trimming were read from the DNA, whereas the V and J calls and clone size are those reported in that table. For this sample the table gives around 600,000 clones, of which 95% to 98% were detected only once. The top ten clones comprise around 0.3% of the sample.

What the research found in general, with its limitations: Even with the large sequencing depth, rarefaction of the sorted-subset datasets indicated that sequencing was incomplete. The small number of donors limited the genetic and exposure-history diversity represented. Compared with non-shared clonotypes, clonotypes shared by all four sorted-subset donors had higher generation probabilities. Pairwise subsampling indicated that sequencing depth was expected to affect the degree of clonotype sharing among donors. Naive subsets generally had larger estimated clonotype richness than memory subsets did. Across a few donors, around 5% of naive CD4, 3% to 4% of naive CD8, around 2.1% of memory CD4, and 0.4% of memory CD8 clonotypes were shared. Sampling was restricted to blood, and TCR repertoires in tissues likely differ from the TCR repertoires found in blood.

In regard to this clone: The clone's antigen remains unknown. Within one base of it there is no much larger clone, and no base qualities were kept.

As encoded in the germline V gene, CDR1 is SGDLS while CDR2 is YYNGEE. Relative to germline, V is 4 bases shorter and J is 5 bases shorter, with 15 bases between their ends. The CDR3 measures 15 amino acids from cysteine to phenylalanine. Only the CDR3 DNA stays, 45 bases, in frame from base 1. CD8 naive samples consisted of CD45RO-negative cells that were positively selected for CCR7, yielding a CD45RA+CCR7+ population without TemRA cells. The donors were healthy, HIV-negative adults with no recently reported acute infections or vaccinations. Every donor was a Caucasian adult residing in Nashville, Tennessee, USA. Blood was collected by leukapheresis, and PBMCs were isolated by Ficoll-Histopaque density gradient centrifugation and then cryopreserved in liquid nitrogen vapor phase. Analytical flow cytometry was used to check the purity and quantity of each magnetically sorted T cell population. Genomic DNA was isolated from each sorted fraction and quantified by UV absorbance on a Nanodrop 2000c.

The V and J genes are TRBV9 and TRBJ1-4; a tentative D call is TRBD1 (6 bases match). This TCR was sampled from a man under 40 in good health. Sequenced sample: naive CD8+ T cells sorted from blood. The cell subset or site label corresponds to: CD45RA+CCR7+. The CDR3 is CASSLTGLENEKLFF. The DNA sequence is TGTGCCAGCAGCCTCACAGGGCTGGAGAATGAAAAACTGTTTTTT.